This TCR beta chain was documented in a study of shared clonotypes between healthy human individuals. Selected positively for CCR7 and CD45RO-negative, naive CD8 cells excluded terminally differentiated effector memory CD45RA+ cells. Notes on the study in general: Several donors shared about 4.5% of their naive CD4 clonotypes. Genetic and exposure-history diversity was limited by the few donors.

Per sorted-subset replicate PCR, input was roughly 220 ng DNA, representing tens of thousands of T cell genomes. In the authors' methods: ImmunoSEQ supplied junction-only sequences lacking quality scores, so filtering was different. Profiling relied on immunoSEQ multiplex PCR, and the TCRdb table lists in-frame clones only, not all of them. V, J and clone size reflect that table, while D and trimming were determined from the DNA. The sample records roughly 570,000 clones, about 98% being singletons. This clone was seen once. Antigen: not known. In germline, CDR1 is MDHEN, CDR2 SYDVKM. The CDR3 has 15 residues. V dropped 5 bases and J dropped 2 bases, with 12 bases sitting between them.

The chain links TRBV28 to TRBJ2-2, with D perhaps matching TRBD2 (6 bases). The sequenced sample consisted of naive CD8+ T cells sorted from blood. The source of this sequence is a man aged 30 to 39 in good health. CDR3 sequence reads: CASSTGTFNTGELFF. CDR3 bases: TGTGCCAGCAGTACGGGGACTTTCAACACCGGGGAGCTGTTTTTT.